The sequence of this TCR beta chain was determined in a study of beta chain features in type 1 diabetes. General observations from the study: Patients with Type 1 diabetes showed moderately but significantly shorter TCRB CDR3s in all four CD4+ subsets.

Expressed TCRB transcripts were sequenced because the entire RNA isolate underwent reverse transcription. Assay used: immunoSEQ multiplex PCR; TCRdb lists only in-frame clones, some missing. The table has fewer than 400,000 clones, around 9.7% seen once. This CDR3 contains 17 residues. The V gene end was trimmed by 0 bases and the J gene end by 0 bases; junction bases not matched to a gene: 4. Germline V gene lookup returns CDR1 SGDLS and CDR2 YYNGEE. Notes on this clone: The antigen remains undetermined.

This receptor was taken from a man under 40 with type 1 diabetes. Sequencing was done on a sample of central memory CD4+ T cells from blood. V and J are TRBV9 and TRBJ2-3; 10 bases are shared with TRBD2. The CDR3 reads CASSVVGAGGSTDTQYF. CDR3 DNA sequence: TGTGCCAGCAGCGTAGTAGGAGCGGGGGGGAGCACAGATACGCAGTATTTT.